The rows below give T cell receptor beta chains drawn from one sample of a study of blood T cell repertoires in COVID-19. The data were produced by immunoSEQ multiplex PCR, yet TCRdb's version contains in-frame clones alone and is incomplete. The sample contains 200,000 to 250,000 clones, around nine tenths of which appear only once. Input material: PBMCs or T cells enriched from blood (not recorded which). Every receptor here comes from a woman in her thirties who had been exposed to COVID-19. CDR3s include the opening cysteine and the closing phenylalanine or tryptophan. D genes are given only for firm matches. The size field is filled for only some rows; it gives once, few, many or a size class.

clone size: .; D gene: .; J gene: TRBJ1-5; V gene: TRBV19; CDR3 DNA: TGTGCCAGTAGTATAAGGGGGTCGGGCAATTCAGCTGGGCAGCCCCAGCATTTT; CDR3 protein: CASSIRGSGNSAGQPQHF
clone size: .; D gene: .; J gene: TRBJ1-1; V gene: TRBV12-3/TRBV12-4; CDR3 DNA: TGTGCCAGCAGTTTTTCAGTTGGTGAAGCTTTCTTT; CDR3 protein: CASSFSVGEAFF
clone size: .; D gene: .; J gene: TRBJ2-5; V gene: TRBV19; CDR3 DNA: TGTGCCAGTAGTCAAACACGGGGGAGAGGAAAGGAGACCCAGTACTTC; CDR3 protein: CASSQTRGRGKETQYF
clone size: .; D gene: .; J gene: TRBJ1-3; V gene: TRBV30; CDR3 DNA: TGTGCCTGGAGCGAAATTAGCTCTGGAAACACCATATATTTT; CDR3 protein: CAWSEISSGNTIYF
clone size: .; D gene: TRBD1; J gene: TRBJ1-1; V gene: TRBV11-2; CDR3 DNA: TGTGCCAGCGACCCCGGACAGGGGGCTGTTAACACTGAAGCTTTCTTT; CDR3 protein: CASDPGQGAVNTEAFF
clone size: .; D gene: .; J gene: TRBJ1-1; V gene: TRBV5-6; CDR3 DNA: TGTGCCAGCAGCCCGCTTGGGTATGCGGACACTGAAGCTTTCTTT; CDR3 protein: CASSPLGYADTEAFF
clone size: .; D gene: .; J gene: TRBJ1-2; V gene: TRBV29-1; CDR3 DNA: TGCAGCGCTTTCGCTAATGCAGAGGTTAACTATGGCTACACCTTC; CDR3 protein: CSAFANAEVNYGYTF
clone size: .; D gene: .; J gene: TRBJ1-4; V gene: TRBV15; CDR3 DNA: TGTGCCACCAGCGTCAGGGCTTCTGAAAAACTGTTTTTT; CDR3 protein: CATSVRASEKLFF
clone size: .; D gene: TRBD2; J gene: TRBJ2-1; V gene: TRBV7-7; CDR3 DNA: TGTGCCAGCAGCTTTAGCGGGAGCGCCTACAATGAGCAGTTCTTC; CDR3 protein: CASSFSGSAYNEQFF
clone size: .; D gene: TRBD1; J gene: TRBJ2-7; V gene: TRBV11-2; CDR3 DNA: TGTGCCAGCAGCTTAGTAGGGACAGCCTACGAGCAGTACTTC; CDR3 protein: CASSLVGTAYEQYF
clone size: .; D gene: TRBD2; J gene: TRBJ2-7; V gene: TRBV19; CDR3 DNA: TGTGCCAGTAGTACCCTAACTAGCGGGCGCTCCTACGAGCAGTACTTC; CDR3 protein: CASSTLTSGRSYEQYF
clone size: .; D gene: .; J gene: TRBJ2-2; V gene: TRBV5-4; CDR3 DNA: TGTGCCAGCAGAACCGGACTTAACACCGGGGAGCTGTTTTTT; CDR3 protein: CASRTGLNTGELFF
clone size: .; D gene: TRBD2; J gene: TRBJ2-5; V gene: TRBV4-2; CDR3 DNA: TGTGCCAGCAGCCCCCAGTGGGGACTAGCGGGAGGGCAAGAGACCCAGTACTTC; CDR3 protein: CASSPQWGLAGGQETQYF
clone size: .; D gene: .; J gene: TRBJ1-6; V gene: TRBV28; CDR3 DNA: TGTGCCCACACCCCCGGGGGGGTTAATTCACCCCTCCACTTT; CDR3 protein: CAHTPGGVNSPLHF
clone size: once; D gene: .; J gene: TRBJ2-1; V gene: TRBV9; CDR3 DNA: TGTGCCAGCAGCGTAGCTCGGACCGGGGACAATGAGCAGTTCTTC; CDR3 protein: CASSVARTGDNEQFF
clone size: .; D gene: .; J gene: TRBJ1-5; V gene: TRBV6-5; CDR3 DNA: TGTCACGCGGGAGGGTATAGGGTTGATCAGCCCCAGCATTTT; CDR3 protein: CHAGGYRVDQPQHF
clone size: .; D gene: TRBD2; J gene: TRBJ2-7; V gene: TRBV20-1; CDR3 DNA: TGCAGTGCTAGTGCGGGAGTGGGTGGTGAGCAGTACTTC; CDR3 protein: CSASAGVGGEQYF
clone size: .; D gene: TRBD2; J gene: TRBJ2-1; V gene: TRBV9; CDR3 DNA: TGTGCCAGCAGCGTAGGGCTAGCGGGAGGGAAGAATGAGCAGTTCTTC; CDR3 protein: CASSVGLAGGKNEQFF
clone size: .; D gene: TRBD1; J gene: TRBJ2-1; V gene: TRBV5-1; CDR3 DNA: TGCGCCAGCCAAGGACAGGGGGATAATTACAATGAGCAGTTCTTC; CDR3 protein: CASQGQGDNYNEQFF
clone size: .; D gene: .; J gene: TRBJ2-1; V gene: TRBV14; CDR3 DNA: TGTGCCAGCAGCCTCCCGGGACTTGCAAACAATGAGCAGTTCTTC; CDR3 protein: CASSLPGLANNEQFF
clone size: many; D gene: .; J gene: TRBJ1-5; V gene: TRBV4-1; CDR3 DNA: TGCGCCAGCAGCCAAGATTTGAGACTAACCCTGAGCAATCAGCCCCAGCATTTT; CDR3 protein: CASSQDLRLTLSNQPQHF
clone size: .; D gene: TRBD1; J gene: TRBJ2-1; V gene: TRBV5-1; CDR3 DNA: TGCGCCAGCAGCTTCCAAGACAGGGGTGAGCAGTTCTTC; CDR3 protein: CASSFQDRGEQFF
clone size: once; D gene: TRBD1; J gene: TRBJ1-3; V gene: TRBV30; CDR3 DNA: TGTGCCTGGAGTGCCTGGACGGACAGGCTTAAAGTAGGAAACACCATATATTTT; CDR3 protein: CAWSAWTDRLKVGNTIYF
clone size: .; D gene: .; J gene: TRBJ1-2; V gene: TRBV27; CDR3 DNA: TGTGCCAGCAGTTTAGGGGGGTCCTATGGCTACACCTTC; CDR3 protein: CASSLGGSYGYTF
clone size: .; D gene: TRBD2; J gene: TRBJ2-1; V gene: TRBV19; CDR3 DNA: TGTGCCAGCAATGGACTAGCGGGGGGGAATGAGCAGTTCTTC; CDR3 protein: CASNGLAGGNEQFF
clone size: .; D gene: .; J gene: TRBJ1-2; V gene: TRBV7-9; CDR3 DNA: TGTGCCAGCAGCCACGGACAGCGGTATGGCTACACCTTC; CDR3 protein: CASSHGQRYGYTF
clone size: .; D gene: .; J gene: TRBJ2-7; V gene: TRBV15; CDR3 DNA: TGTGCCACCAGTTATGGTAGACTGGGAGCCAACTACGAGCAGTACTTC; CDR3 protein: CATSYGRLGANYEQYF
clone size: once; D gene: .; J gene: TRBJ1-2; V gene: TRBV5-4; CDR3 DNA: TGTGCCAGCAGCTTGACAGCTAACTATGGCTACACCTTC; CDR3 protein: CASSLTANYGYTF
clone size: .; D gene: TRBD2; J gene: TRBJ2-7; V gene: TRBV29-1; CDR3 DNA: TGCAGCGCCGGAGGCCAGGGAGGGTTCTACGAGCAGTACTTC; CDR3 protein: CSAGGQGGFYEQYF
clone size: .; D gene: .; J gene: TRBJ1-2; V gene: TRBV5-1; CDR3 DNA: TGCGCCAGCAGCGCGGGGATTATCTTTGGCTACACCTTC; CDR3 protein: CASSAGIIFGYTF
clone size: .; D gene: TRBD1; J gene: TRBJ1-3; V gene: TRBV28; CDR3 DNA: TGTGCCAGCACCTTCCAGGGGGATCGAAACACCATATATTTT; CDR3 protein: CASTFQGDRNTIYF
clone size: few; D gene: TRBD2; J gene: TRBJ2-7; V gene: TRBV29-1; CDR3 DNA: TGCAGCGTGAGGACTAGCGGATACGAGCAGTACTTC; CDR3 protein: CSVRTSGYEQYF